These 9 T cell receptor beta chains share one sample of origin, sequenced in a study of cytomegalovirus exposure and HLA in healthy donors. PCR involved 60 Vbeta and 13 Jbeta primers. Generated by immunoSEQ multiplex PCR, the TCRdb table keeps only in-frame clones and is missing some. The data hold about 67,000 clones, with roughly two thirds observed a single time. The sample was PBMCs. The receptors were sampled from a woman in her thirties in good health and CMV-seronegative.

The chain uses TRBV6-5 and TRBJ2-7, with TRBD1 matching over 7 bases. This CDR3 is 14 amino acids long. The J segment lost 3 bases and the V segment lost 4 bases, leaving 6 bases of the junction unmatched. CDR1 is MNHEY and CDR2 is SVGAGI in the germline V gene. The DNA for the CDR3 is TGTGCCAGCAGTTCTACAGGGGCCCTCTACGAGCAGTACTTC. It translates to CASSSTGALYEQYF.

This chain links TRBV6-5 with TRBJ2-5, with D perhaps TRBD2 (5 bases). The J call may be in error: the DNA end matches TRBJ2-7 better. Germline V lookup: CDR1 MNHEY, CDR2 SVGAGI. This CDR3 is 15 amino acids long. CDR3 sequence reads: CASSYSSSVAYEQYF. The CDR3 DNA sequence: TGTGCCAGCAGTTACTCCAGTAGCGTGGCCTACGAGCAGTACTTC.

This clone was recorded only once. CDR3 DNA sequence: TGTGCCAGCAGCTGGGGACAGGGAGATGGAGAGACCCAGTACTTC. It yields the protein CASSWGQGDGETQYF. The chain links TRBV5-6 to TRBJ2-5; the match to TRBD1 covers 9 bases. Unmatched junction bases numbered 7, after V lost 3 bases and J lost 4 bases. The CDR3 totals 15 residues. CDR1 is SGHDT, CDR2 YYEEEE, per germline.

This clone was recorded a few times. Other nucleotide sequences from this sample produce the same CDR3. The rearrangement uses TRBV5-1 and TRBJ1-6; weak D call: TRBD1 (5 bases). The CDR3 totals 15 residues. Germline V lookup: CDR1 SGHRS, CDR2 YFSETQ. The ends were cut back, 0 bases at V and 8 bases at J, with 12 bases in the middle. DNA of the CDR3: TGCGCCAGCAGCTTGGGGACAAGGCAAGATTCACCCCTCCACTTT. As protein: CASSLGTRQDSPLHF.

This sequence joins TRBV11-2 and TRBJ2-5; a possible D gene is TRBD1 (6 bases). CDR1 SGHAT and CDR2 FQNNGV come from the germline V gene. The CDR3 has 14 amino acids. Deletions cut 2 bases from V and 5 bases from J, with 12 bases between. The CDR3 DNA follows: TGTGCCAGCAGCTTATCAGGGGACGGGGAGACCCAGTACTTC. Its protein product is CASSLSGDGETQYF.

V is TRBV7-2 and J is TRBJ1-2; possibly TRBD1 for D (6 bases). V gave up 5 bases and J gave up 3 bases, with 10 bases separating them. The CDR3 has 13 residues. Per germline, CDR1 SGHTA and CDR2 FQGNSA. The CDR3 sequence: CASSPQGHYGYTF. DNA for the CDR3: TGTGCCAGCAGCCCACAGGGACACTATGGCTACACCTTC. Full variable domain (rest looked up from reference TRBV7-2 and TRBJ1-2): GAGVSQSPSNKVTEKGKDVELRCDPISGHTALYWYRQSLGQGLEFLIYFQGNSAPDKSGLPSDRFSAERTGGSVSTLTIQRTQQEDSAVYLCASSPQGHYGYTFGSGTRLTVV.

The gene calls are TRBV7-9 and TRBJ2-1; 12 nucleotides agree with TRBD2. The ends lost 5 bases at V and 0 bases at J; junction bases unmatched: 8. CDR3 length: 18 residues. Per germline, CDR1 SEHNR and CDR2 FQNEAQ (reference sequence). The CDR3 bases are TGTGCCAGCAGCCCAACTAGCGGGGGGTCCGTCTCCTACAATGAGCAGTTCTTC. As protein: CASSPTSGGSVSYNEQFF.

The chain couples TRBV15 to TRBJ2-1; 8 positions match TRBD2. CDR1 LNHNV and CDR2 YYDKDF come from the germline V gene (reference sequence). Losses at the gene ends were 2 bases for V and 4 bases for J; bases not matched to a gene: 7. This CDR3 is built from 16 residues. The CDR3 protein is CATSRHSSGSYNEQFF. Written as DNA, the CDR3 is TGTGCCACCAGCAGACATTCTAGCGGGTCATACAATGAGCAGTTCTTC. Filled out from reference TRBV15 and TRBJ2-1, the complete variable domain reads DAMVIQNPRYQVTQFGKPVTLSCSQTLNHNVMYWYQQKSSQAPKLLFHYYDKDFNNEADTPDNFQSRRPNTSFCFLDIRSPGLGDTAMYLCATSRHSSGSYNEQFFGPGTRLTVL.

This clone was detected a few times. This chain uses TRBV4-1 with TRBJ2-3; 10 bases are shared with TRBD1. The germline V gene has CDR1 MGHRA and CDR2 YSYEKL. V shed 0 bases and J 2 bases; nucleotides not matched to a gene: 5. This CDR3 has 17 residues. CDR3 loop: CASSQDRDRGYTDTQYF. The CDR3 DNA sequence: TGCGCCAGCAGCCAAGACAGGGACAGGGGATACACAGATACGCAGTATTTT.